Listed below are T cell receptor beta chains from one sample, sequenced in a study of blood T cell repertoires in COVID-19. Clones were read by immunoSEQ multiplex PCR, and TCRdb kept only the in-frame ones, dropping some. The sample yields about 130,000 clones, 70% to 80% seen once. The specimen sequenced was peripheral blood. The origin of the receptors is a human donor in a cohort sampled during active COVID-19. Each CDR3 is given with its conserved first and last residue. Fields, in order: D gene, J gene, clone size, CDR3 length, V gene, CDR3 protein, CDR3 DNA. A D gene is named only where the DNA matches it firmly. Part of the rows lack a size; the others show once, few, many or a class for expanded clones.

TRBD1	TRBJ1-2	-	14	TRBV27	CASRPWTGNYGYTF	TGTGCCAGCAGACCTTGGACAGGGAACTATGGCTACACCTTC
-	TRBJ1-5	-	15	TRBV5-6	CASSPHTGDNQPQHF	TGTGCCAGCAGCCCACACACCGGGGACAATCAGCCCCAGCATTTT
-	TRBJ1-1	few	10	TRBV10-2	CASQGTEAFF	TGCGCCAGTCAGGGAACTGAAGCTTTCTTT
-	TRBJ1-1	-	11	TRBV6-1	CASSELNEAFF	TGTGCCAGCAGTGAACTTAATGAAGCTTTCTTT
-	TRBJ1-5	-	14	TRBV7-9	CASSGGQDNQPQHF	TGTGCCAGCAGCGGAGGCCAGGACAATCAGCCCCAGCATTTT
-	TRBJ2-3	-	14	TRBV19	CASSTQRSTDTQYF	TGTGCCAGTAGTACCCAGCGGAGCACAGATACGCAGTATTTT
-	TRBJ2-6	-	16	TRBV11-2	CASSLVKAAGANVLTF	TGTGCCAGCTCCCTCGTAAAAGCGGCCGGGGCCAACGTCCTGACTTTC
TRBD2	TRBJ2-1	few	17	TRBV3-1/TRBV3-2	CASSQEGLAGGMDEQFF	TGTGCCAGCAGCCAAGAAGGACTAGCGGGGGGAATGGATGAGCAGTTCTTC
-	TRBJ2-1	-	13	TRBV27	CASSLGLGVEQFF	TGTGCCAGCAGTTTAGGACTGGGTGTTGAGCAGTTCTTC
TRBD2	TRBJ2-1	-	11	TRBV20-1	CSAPRGDEQFF	TGCAGTGCTCCCCGGGGGGATGAGCAGTTCTTC
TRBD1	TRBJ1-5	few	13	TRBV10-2	CASSVQGAQPQHF	TGCGCCAGCAGCGTGCAGGGGGCTCAGCCCCAGCATTTT
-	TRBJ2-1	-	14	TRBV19	CASRKTGSYNEQFF	TGTGCCAGTAGAAAGACAGGAAGCTACAATGAGCAGTTCTTC
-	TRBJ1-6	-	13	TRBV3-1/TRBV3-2	CASSQYRNSPLHF	TGTGCCAGCAGCCAATACAGGAATTCACCCCTCCACTTT
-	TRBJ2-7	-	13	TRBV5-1	CASSSDGTYEQYF	TGCGCCAGCAGCTCGGACGGGACCTACGAGCAGTACTTC
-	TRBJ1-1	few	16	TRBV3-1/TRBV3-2	CASSQLNSREGTEAFF	TGTGCCAGCAGCCAACTAAACAGCAGGGAAGGCACTGAAGCTTTCTTT
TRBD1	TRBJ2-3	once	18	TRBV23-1	CASSHPGQGEYYTDTQYF	TGCGCCAGCAGTCACCCCGGACAGGGGGAATATTACACAGATACGCAGTATTTT
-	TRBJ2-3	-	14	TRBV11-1	CASSSGQPTDTQYF	TGTGCCAGCAGCTCTGGGCAGCCCACAGATACGCAGTATTTT
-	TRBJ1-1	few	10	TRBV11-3	CATMRPEAFF	TGTGCCACCATGAGGCCTGAAGCTTTCTTT
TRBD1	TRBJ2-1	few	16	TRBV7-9	CASSTPWDRGRNEQFF	TGTGCCAGCAGCACACCCTGGGACAGGGGGCGGAATGAGCAGTTCTTC
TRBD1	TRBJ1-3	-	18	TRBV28	CASSFYRTGGRSGNTIYF	TGTGCCAGCAGTTTTTATCGAACAGGGGGCCGGTCTGGAAACACCATATATTTT
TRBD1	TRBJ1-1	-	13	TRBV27	CASSSQGTTEAFF	TGTGCCAGCAGTTCACAGGGGACCACTGAAGCTTTCTTT
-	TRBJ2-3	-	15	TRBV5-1	CASSPDSSSTDTQYF	TGCGCCAGCAGCCCGGACAGCTCTAGCACAGATACGCAGTATTTT
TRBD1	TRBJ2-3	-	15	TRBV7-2	CASSLATGSTDTQYF	TGTGCCAGCAGCTTAGCGACAGGGTCGACAGATACGCAGTATTTT
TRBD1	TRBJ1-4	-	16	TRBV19	CASTGGQGSTNEKLFF	TGTGCCAGCACCGGGGGACAGGGATCAACTAATGAAAAACTGTTTTTT
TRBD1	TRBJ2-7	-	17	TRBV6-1	CASSERGQGAGWREQYF	TGTGCCAGCAGTGAACGAGGACAGGGGGCGGGATGGAGAGAGCAGTACTTC
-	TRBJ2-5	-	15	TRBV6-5	CASSYSWGGGETQYF	TGTGCCAGCAGTTACTCGTGGGGGGGCGGGGAGACCCAGTACTTC
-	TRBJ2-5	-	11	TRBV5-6	CASSFGETQYF	TGTGCCAGCAGCTTCGGAGAGACCCAGTACTTC
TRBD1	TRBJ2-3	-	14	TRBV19	CASRTGGETDTQYF	TGTGCCAGCCGAACAGGGGGCGAAACAGATACGCAGTATTTT
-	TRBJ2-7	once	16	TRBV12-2	CASRPGGRRYSYEQYF	TGTGCAAGTCGCCCAGGTGGGAGAAGGTATTCCTACGAGCAGTACTTC
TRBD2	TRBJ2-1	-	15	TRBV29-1	CSVPLPRGGNNEQFF	TGCAGCGTTCCACTACCCCGGGGGGGAAACAATGAGCAGTTCTTC
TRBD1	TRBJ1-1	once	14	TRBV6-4	CASRPTGADTEAFF	TGTGCCAGCAGACCGACAGGGGCCGACACTGAAGCTTTCTTT
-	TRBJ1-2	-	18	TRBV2	CASRAPGHRTKLGYGYTF	TGTGCCAGCAGAGCGCCGGGACACAGAACCAAATTGGGCTATGGCTACACCTTC
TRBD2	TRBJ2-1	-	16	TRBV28	CASSLVLRTRGNEQFF	TGTGCCAGCAGTTTAGTCTTGCGGACTAGGGGCAATGAGCAGTTCTTC
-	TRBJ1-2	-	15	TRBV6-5	CASQIAQRGWDGYTF	TGTGCCAGCCAAATCGCCCAAAGGGGATGGGATGGCTACACCTTC
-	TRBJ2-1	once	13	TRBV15	CATSRAQYNEQFF	TGTGCCACCAGCAGAGCCCAATACAATGAGCAGTTCTTC
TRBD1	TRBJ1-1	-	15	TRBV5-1	CASRRTGGEDTEAFF	TGCGCCAGCAGGCGGACAGGGGGCGAGGACACTGAAGCTTTCTTT
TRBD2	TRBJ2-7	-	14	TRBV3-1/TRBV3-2	CASSQGLAGYEQYF	TGTGCCAGCAGCCAAGGGCTAGCGGGGTACGAGCAGTACTTC
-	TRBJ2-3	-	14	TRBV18	CASSHPGDTDTQYF	TGTGCCAGCTCACACCCAGGGGACACAGATACGCAGTATTTT
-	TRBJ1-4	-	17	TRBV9	CASSVATGEEPNEKLFF	TGTGCCAGCAGCGTAGCTACGGGGGAAGAACCGAATGAAAAACTGTTTTTT
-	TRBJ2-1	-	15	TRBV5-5	CASSLTGGRYNEQFF	TGTGCCAGCAGCTTGACAGGCGGCCGCTACAATGAGCAGTTCTTC
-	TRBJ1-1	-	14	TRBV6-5	CASKLGQMNTEAFF	TGTGCCAGCAAACTGGGCCAAATGAACACTGAAGCTTTCTTT
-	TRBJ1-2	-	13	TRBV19	CASEGGEFYGYTF	TGTGCCAGTGAGGGGGGGGAATTCTATGGCTACACCTTC
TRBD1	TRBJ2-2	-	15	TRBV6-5	CASREGTGVTGELFF	TGTGCCAGCAGGGAGGGGACAGGGGTGACCGGGGAGCTGTTTTTT
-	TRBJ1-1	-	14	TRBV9	CASSVGDINTEAFF	TGTGCCAGCAGCGTAGGTGACATAAACACTGAAGCTTTCTTT
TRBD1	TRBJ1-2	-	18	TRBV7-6	CASSKTGQGSPMLDGYTF	TGTGCCAGCAGCAAAACAGGACAGGGGTCTCCCATGTTGGATGGCTACACCTTC
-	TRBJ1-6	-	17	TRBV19	CASSMRAGGSYNSPLHF	TGTGCCAGTAGTATGAGGGCCGGGGGGTCCTATAATTCACCCCTCCACTTT
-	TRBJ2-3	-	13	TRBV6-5	CASRSPSTDTQYF	TGTGCCAGCCGGTCGCCCAGCACAGATACGCAGTATTTT
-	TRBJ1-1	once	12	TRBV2	CAIRGESTEAFF	TGTGCCATCCGGGGTGAAAGCACTGAAGCTTTCTTT
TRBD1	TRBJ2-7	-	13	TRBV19	CASSPRQGYEQYF	TGTGCCAGTAGTCCCAGACAGGGTTACGAGCAGTACTTC
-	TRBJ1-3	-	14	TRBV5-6	CASSLVSSGNTIYF	TGTGCCAGCAGCTTGGTCAGCTCTGGAAACACCATATATTTT
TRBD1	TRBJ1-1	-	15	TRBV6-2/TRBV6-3	CASSYPTGRGTEAFF	TGTGCCAGCAGTTACCCGACAGGGAGAGGGACTGAAGCTTTCTTT
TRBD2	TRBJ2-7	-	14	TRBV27	CASSLGGGTYEQYF	TGTGCCAGCAGTTTAGGGGGGGGAACCTACGAGCAGTACTTC
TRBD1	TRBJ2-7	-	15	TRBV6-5	CASSKTGAVPYEQYF	TGTGCCAGCAGCAAGACAGGGGCTGTCCCCTACGAGCAGTACTTC
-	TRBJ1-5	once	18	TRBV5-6	CASSLANSTGRSNQPQHF	TGTGCCAGCAGCTTGGCAAATTCCACAGGGCGGAGCAATCAGCCCCAGCATTTT
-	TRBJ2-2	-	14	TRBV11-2	CASGRRGNTGELFF	TGTGCCAGCGGTAGACGCGGGAACACCGGGGAGCTGTTTTTT
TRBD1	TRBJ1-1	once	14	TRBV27	CASSRDRVLTEAFF	TGTGCCAGCAGTCGGGACAGGGTATTGACTGAAGCTTTCTTT